The rows below give T cell receptor beta chains drawn from one sample of a study of human T cells and chemical hapten exposure. MiXCR was run by TCRdb on the RACE reads, yielding one entry per CDR3 protein. The sample carries approximately 320,000 distinct CDR3 sequences, 5% to 6.5% recorded once. Sequenced here: whole blood, sampled in connection with sensitization to the hapten diphenylcyclopropenone (DPC). Receptor source: a woman between 18 and 30 years old with alopecia areata. Some clones in this sample may be carry-over from other donors' samples. CDR3s include the opening cysteine and the closing phenylalanine or tryptophan. The D gene is left open where the match is weak. Size is omitted from some rows. Given values are once, few, many or a class for expanded clones.

V gene: TRBV28
D gene: .
J gene: TRBJ2-3
clone size: .
CDR3 protein: CAGSPLATSTDTQYF
CDR3 DNA: TGTGCCGGCAGTCCTCTAGCGACTAGCACAGATACGCAGTATTTT

V gene: TRBV5-5
D gene: .
J gene: TRBJ2-7
clone size: .
CDR3 protein: CASRRRWETYEQYF
CDR3 DNA: TGTGCCAGCAGGAGACGGTGGGAGACCTACGAGCAGTACTTC

V gene: TRBV3-1
D gene: TRBD2
J gene: TRBJ2-5
clone size: few
CDR3 protein: CASSPQAGGPQETQYF
CDR3 DNA: TGTGCCAGCAGCCCGCAAGCGGGGGGGCCCCAAGAGACCCAGTACTTC

V gene: TRBV7-8
D gene: .
J gene: TRBJ1-1
clone size: few
CDR3 protein: CASSPAEANTEAFF
CDR3 DNA: TGTGCCAGCAGCCCGGCTGAGGCGAACACTGAAGCTTTCTTT

V gene: TRBV6-5
D gene: TRBD2
J gene: TRBJ2-3
clone size: many
CDR3 protein: CASSYPGPGTSGGATDTQYF
CDR3 DNA: TGTGCCAGCAGTTACCCAGGTCCCGGGACTAGCGGGGGGGCGACAGATACGCAGTATTTT

V gene: TRBV14
D gene: .
J gene: TRBJ1-2
clone size: .
CDR3 protein: CASSQEWQGLIYGYTF
CDR3 DNA: TGTGCCAGCAGCCAAGAATGGCAAGGATTAATCTATGGCTACACCTTC

V gene: TRBV24-1
D gene: TRBD1
J gene: TRBJ2-2
clone size: .
CDR3 protein: CATRGRGGSNTGELFF
CDR3 DNA: TGTGCCACCAGAGGACGAGGGGGCTCGAACACCGGGGAGCTGTTTTTT

V gene: TRBV7-2
D gene: TRBD2
J gene: TRBJ2-5
clone size: .
CDR3 protein: CASSSGGTQETQYF
CDR3 DNA: TGTGCCAGCTCTAGCGGGGGGACTCAAGAGACCCAGTACTTC

V gene: TRBV29-1
D gene: .
J gene: TRBJ1-5
clone size: many
CDR3 protein: CSVAVGDPNQPQHF
CDR3 DNA: TGCAGCGTTGCAGTAGGGGACCCCAATCAGCCCCAGCATTTT

V gene: TRBV6-1
D gene: .
J gene: TRBJ1-2
clone size: .
CDR3 protein: CASSEPHERHTF
CDR3 DNA: TGTGCCAGCAGTGAACCCCACGAGCGGCACACCTTC

V gene: TRBV2
D gene: .
J gene: TRBJ1-4
clone size: .
CDR3 protein: CASLRTPSNEKLFF
CDR3 DNA: TGTGCCAGCCTCCGGACCCCCTCTAATGAAAAACTGTTTTTT

V gene: TRBV4-2
D gene: TRBD2
J gene: TRBJ2-1
clone size: few
CDR3 protein: CASAQAGGLSLGEFF
CDR3 DNA: TGTGCCAGCGCTCAAGCGGGGGGGCTTTCCCTGGGCGAGTTCTTC

V gene: TRBV27
D gene: TRBD1
J gene: TRBJ1-5
clone size: .
CDR3 protein: CASREGAHQPQHF
CDR3 DNA: TGTGCCAGCAGGGAGGGGGCCCATCAGCCCCAGCATTTT

V gene: TRBV28
D gene: TRBD2
J gene: TRBJ2-3
clone size: many
CDR3 protein: CAILGWGGSDTQYF
CDR3 DNA: TGTGCCATCCTGGGATGGGGGGGGTCAGATACGCAGTATTTT

V gene: TRBV12-3/TRBV12-4
D gene: TRBD1
J gene: TRBJ1-2
clone size: few
CDR3 protein: CASSWTGLAYGYTF
CDR3 DNA: TGTGCCAGCAGTTGGACAGGGTTGGCCTATGGCTACACCTTC

V gene: TRBV7-9
D gene: TRBD1
J gene: TRBJ1-3
clone size: .
CDR3 protein: CASSLTDRASGNTIYF
CDR3 DNA: TGTGCCAGCAGCCTTACAGACAGGGCCTCTGGAAACACCATATATTTT

V gene: TRBV5-1
D gene: .
J gene: TRBJ1-1
clone size: many
CDR3 protein: CASLLRGSLTEAFF
CDR3 DNA: TGCGCCAGCCTCTTGAGGGGCTCACTTACTGAAGCTTTCTTT

V gene: TRBV6-5
D gene: .
J gene: TRBJ1-3
clone size: many
CDR3 protein: CASSRGNTIYF
CDR3 DNA: TGTGCCAGCAGCCGTGGAAACACCATATATTTT

V gene: TRBV5-1
D gene: .
J gene: TRBJ1-2
clone size: .
CDR3 protein: CASSVGQFTYGYTF
CDR3 DNA: TGCGCCAGCAGCGTCGGACAGTTTACCTATGGCTACACCTTC

V gene: TRBV5-6
D gene: .
J gene: TRBJ1-3
clone size: few
CDR3 protein: CASSLARMGARGNTIYF
CDR3 DNA: TGTGCCAGCAGCTTGGCTCGCATGGGTGCGAGGGGAAACACCATATATTTT

V gene: TRBV6-2/TRBV6-3
D gene: .
J gene: TRBJ2-5
clone size: .
CDR3 protein: CASSPLATQYF
CDR3 DNA: TGTGCCAGCAGTCCACTAGCTACCCAGTACTTC

V gene: TRBV13
D gene: TRBD2
J gene: TRBJ2-3
clone size: many
CDR3 protein: CASSLRTSQTDTQYF
CDR3 DNA: TGTGCCAGCAGCCTGCGGACTAGTCAGACAGATACGCAGTATTTT

V gene: TRBV6-2/TRBV6-3
D gene: .
J gene: TRBJ1-1
clone size: few
CDR3 protein: CASSPTAIPSNTEAFF
CDR3 DNA: TGTGCCAGCAGCCCAACCGCGATACCGTCGAACACTGAAGCTTTCTTT